This TCR beta chain was retrieved from a study of siplizumab effects on memory and regulatory T cells. Measured with immunoSEQ multiplex PCR; TCRdb has only the in-frame clones, and not every one. The profile covers 100,000 or so clones, with 94% appearing a single time and approximately 0.66% taken by the ten largest. V gave up 6 bases and J gave up 6 bases, with 7 bases separating them. The CDR3 loop spans 11 amino acids. Per germline, CDR1 MNHEY and CDR2 SMNVEV (reference sequence). Study findings and constraints: Significantly reduced by siplizumab was the cumulative frequency of alloreactive sequences, namely those traceable to unstimulated CD4+ memory cells. Mapping to unstimulated subsets was achieved for only a minor fraction of alloreactive clones. Many proliferating CD4+ or CD8+ clones remained unclassified. Roughly 80-97% of them could not be assigned either a naive or a memory phenotype.

Concerning this clone: What it binds is not known.

The chain couples TRBV27 to TRBJ2-3; D uncertain. The sample consisted of Tregs sorted from blood. The TCR sequence derives from a human donor in good health. The CDR3 DNA follows: TGTGCCAGCAGCGGGTTGGATACGCAGTATTTT. This gives the protein CASSGLDTQYF.